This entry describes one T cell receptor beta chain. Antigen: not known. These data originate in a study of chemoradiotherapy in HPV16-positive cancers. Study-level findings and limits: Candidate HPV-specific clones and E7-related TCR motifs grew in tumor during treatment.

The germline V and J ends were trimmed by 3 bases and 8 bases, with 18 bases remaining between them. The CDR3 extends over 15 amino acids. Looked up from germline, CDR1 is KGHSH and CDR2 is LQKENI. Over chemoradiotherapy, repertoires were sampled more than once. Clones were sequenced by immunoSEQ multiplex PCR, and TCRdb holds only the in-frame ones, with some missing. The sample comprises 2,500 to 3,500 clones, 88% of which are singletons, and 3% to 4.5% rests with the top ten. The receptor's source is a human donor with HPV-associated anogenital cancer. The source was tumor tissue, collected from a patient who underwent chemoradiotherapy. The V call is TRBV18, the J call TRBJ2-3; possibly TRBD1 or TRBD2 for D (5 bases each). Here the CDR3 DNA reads TGTGCCAGCTCACCCACCGGGGTTACAGGTGCTACGCAGTATTTT. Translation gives CASSPTGVTGATQYF.